Listed here is a single T cell receptor (beta chain). The germline CDR1 and CDR2 sequences are SGHAT and FQDESV (reference sequence). This CDR3 has 14 amino acids. V lost 5 bases to trimming and J lost 6 bases; unmatched junction nucleotides: 7. TCR beta CDR3 sequences were amplified from RNA transcripts. HTBI primers were the set used in a first-round RT-PCR of the TCR CDR3. TCRdb fed the multiplex PCR reads into MiXCR, producing one record per CDR3 protein. Here the sample spans 700,000 or so distinct CDR3 sequences, over 15% being singletons. The sample belongs to a study of T cells in Graves' hyperthyroidism and ophthalmopathy. It was considered stable Graves' hyperthyroidism when ophthalmopathy did not progress within 18 months. Each patient was aged 18 to 65 and had newly diagnosed hyperthyroidism of under 2 months' duration.

Material for sequencing was blood. The receptor was derived from a young man with Graves' hyperthyroidism. This chain uses TRBV11-1 with TRBJ2-7; TRBD1 matches at 10 bases. CDR3 protein: CASSHPGQGFEQYF. CDR3 nucleotide sequence: TGTGCCAGCAGCCACCCGGGACAGGGGTTCGAGCAGTACTTC.